This T cell receptor beta chain was sequenced during a study of blood T cell repertoires in COVID-19. Across the whole study: The origin of the acute and convalescent COVID-19 samples was the United States, Italy and Spain. T cells, B-cell-depleted T cells, or PBMCs provided the cDNA or gDNA that served as material.

The V gene end was trimmed by 2 bases and the J gene end by 0 bases; junction bases not matched to a gene: 8. Germline CDR1 and CDR2: SGDLS and YYNGEE. The CDR3 runs to 18 residues. Per the original methods: Nucleated cell number was recorded as an estimate derived from reference gene primer amplification. Some clones are missing from TCRdb's copy, which holds only in-frame ones; the method was immunoSEQ multiplex PCR. The V and J calls and clone size are taken from that table; D and trimming were inferred from the DNA. The table lists some 70,000 clones, 75% to 90% of them singletons. The sequence derives from a man aged 55 to 69 with acute or convalescent COVID-19. The chain is built from TRBV9 and TRBJ2-6; 7 nucleotides line up with TRBD2. The material sequenced was peripheral blood. CDR3 amino acids: CASSVGGGAGSGANVLTF. Here the CDR3 DNA reads TGTGCCAGCAGCGTGGGGGGAGGGGCTGGCTCTGGGGCCAACGTCCTGACTTTC. The entire variable domain, with the rest obtained from reference TRBV9 and TRBJ2-6, is as follows: DSGVTQTPKHLITATGQRVTLRCSPRSGDLSVYWYQQSLDQGLQFLIQYYNGEERAKGNILERFSAQQFPDLHSELNLSSLELGDSALYFCASSVGGGAGSGANVLTFGAGSRLTVL.